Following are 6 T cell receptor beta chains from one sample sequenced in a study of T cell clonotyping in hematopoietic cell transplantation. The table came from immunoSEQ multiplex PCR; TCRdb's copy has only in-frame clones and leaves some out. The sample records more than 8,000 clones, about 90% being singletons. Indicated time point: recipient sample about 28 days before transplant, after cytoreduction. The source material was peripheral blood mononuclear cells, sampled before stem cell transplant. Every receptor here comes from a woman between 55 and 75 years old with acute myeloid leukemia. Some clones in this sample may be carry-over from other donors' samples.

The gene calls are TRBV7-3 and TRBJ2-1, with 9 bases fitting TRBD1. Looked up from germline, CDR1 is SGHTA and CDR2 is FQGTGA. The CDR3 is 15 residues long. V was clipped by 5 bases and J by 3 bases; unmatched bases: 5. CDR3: CASSAGTGRYNEQFF. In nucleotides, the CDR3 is TGTGCCAGCAGCGCCGGGACAGGGCGCTACAATGAGCAGTTCTTC.

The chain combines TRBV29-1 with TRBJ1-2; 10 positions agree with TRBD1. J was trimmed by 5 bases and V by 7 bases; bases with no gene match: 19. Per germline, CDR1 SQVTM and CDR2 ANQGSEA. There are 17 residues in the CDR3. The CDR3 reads CSGFLYGTGVEGYGYTF. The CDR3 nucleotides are TGCAGCGGATTCCTGTACGGGACAGGGGTAGAAGGGTATGGCTACACCTTC.

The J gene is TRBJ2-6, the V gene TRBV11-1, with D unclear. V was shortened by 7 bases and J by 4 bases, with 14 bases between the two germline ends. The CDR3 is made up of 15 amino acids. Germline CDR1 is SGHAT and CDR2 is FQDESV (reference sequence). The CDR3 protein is CASTLGSVGANVLTF. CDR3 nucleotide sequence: TGTGCCAGCACCCTTGGATCGGTCGGGGCCAACGTCCTGACTTTC.

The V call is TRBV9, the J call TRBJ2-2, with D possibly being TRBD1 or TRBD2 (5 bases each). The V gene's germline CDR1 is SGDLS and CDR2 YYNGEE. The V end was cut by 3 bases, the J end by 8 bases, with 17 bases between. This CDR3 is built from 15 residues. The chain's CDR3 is CASSADTPGTGELFF. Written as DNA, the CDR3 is TGTGCCAGCAGCGCGGACACACCTGGGACGGGGGAGCTGTTTTTT.

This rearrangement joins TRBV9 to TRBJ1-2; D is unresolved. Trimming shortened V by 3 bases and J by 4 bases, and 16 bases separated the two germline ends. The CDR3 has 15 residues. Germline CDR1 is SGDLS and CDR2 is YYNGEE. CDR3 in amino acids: CASSAGPREVYGYTF. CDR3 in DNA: TGTGCCAGCAGCGCCGGCCCGAGGGAAGTCTATGGCTACACCTTC.

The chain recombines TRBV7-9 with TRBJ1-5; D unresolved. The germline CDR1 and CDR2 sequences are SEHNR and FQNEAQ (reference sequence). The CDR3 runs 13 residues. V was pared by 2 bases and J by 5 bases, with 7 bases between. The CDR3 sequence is CASSLTRDQPQHF. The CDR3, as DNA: TGTGCCAGCAGCTTAACTAGGGATCAGCCCCAGCATTTT. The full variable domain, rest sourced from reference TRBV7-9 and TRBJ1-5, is DTGVSQNPRHKITKRGQNVTFRCDPISEHNRLYWYRQTLGQGPEFLTYFQNEAQLEKSRLLSDRFSAERPKGSFSTLEIQRTEQGDSAMYLCASSLTRDQPQHFGDGTRLSIL.